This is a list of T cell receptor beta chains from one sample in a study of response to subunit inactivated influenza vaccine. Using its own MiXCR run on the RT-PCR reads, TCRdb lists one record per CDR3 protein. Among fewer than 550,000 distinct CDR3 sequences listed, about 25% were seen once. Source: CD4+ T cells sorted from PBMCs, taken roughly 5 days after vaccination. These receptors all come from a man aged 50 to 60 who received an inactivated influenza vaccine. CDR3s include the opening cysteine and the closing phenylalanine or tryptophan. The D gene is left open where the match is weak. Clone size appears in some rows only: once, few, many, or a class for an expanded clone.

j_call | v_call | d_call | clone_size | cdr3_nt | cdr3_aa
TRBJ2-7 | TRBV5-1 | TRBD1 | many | TGCGCCAGCAGCTTCAGGACAGGGAGCGGCGAGCAGTACTTC | CASSFRTGSGEQYF
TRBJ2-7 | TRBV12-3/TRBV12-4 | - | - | TGTGCCAGCGGGTTGCTGGCGGGGAGGGGGTACGAGCAGTACTTC | CASGLLAGRGYEQYF
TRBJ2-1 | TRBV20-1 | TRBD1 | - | TGCAGTGCTAAAAGAGACAGGGGCTCCTACAATGAGCAGTTCTTC | CSAKRDRGSYNEQFF
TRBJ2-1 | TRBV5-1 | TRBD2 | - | TGCGCCAGCAGGGGCGAGACTAGCGCGCGTGAGCAGTTCTTC | CASRGETSAREQFF
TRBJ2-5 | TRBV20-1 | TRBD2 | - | TGCAGTGCCCTAGCGGGGGGGCGGTATCGACGGGAGACCCAGTACTTC | CSALAGGRYRRETQYF
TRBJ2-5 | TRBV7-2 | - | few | TGTGCCAGCAGCTTAGCTCGCGAGACAGGGAGGAAAGAGACCCAGTACTTC | CASSLARETGRKETQYF
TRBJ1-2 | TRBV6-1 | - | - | TGTGCCAGCAGTCAACAGGGTTACTATGGCTACACCTTC | CASSQQGYYGYTF
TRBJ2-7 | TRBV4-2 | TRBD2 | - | TGTGCCAGCAGCCAAGAGGCTAGCGGGGCTATGAGCTCCTACGAGCAGTACTTC | CASSQEASGAMSSYEQYF
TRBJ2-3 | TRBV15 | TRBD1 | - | TGTGCCACCAGCACTCGGACAGGGGCAGATACGCAGTATTTT | CATSTRTGADTQYF
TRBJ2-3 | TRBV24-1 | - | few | TGTGCCACCAGTGAACAGTCCTCAGATACGCAGTATTTT | CATSEQSSDTQYF
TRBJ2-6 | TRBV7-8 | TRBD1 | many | TGTGCCAGCAGGGGGATCGACAGGGCCCACTCTGGGGCCAACGTCCTGACTTTC | CASRGIDRAHSGANVLTF